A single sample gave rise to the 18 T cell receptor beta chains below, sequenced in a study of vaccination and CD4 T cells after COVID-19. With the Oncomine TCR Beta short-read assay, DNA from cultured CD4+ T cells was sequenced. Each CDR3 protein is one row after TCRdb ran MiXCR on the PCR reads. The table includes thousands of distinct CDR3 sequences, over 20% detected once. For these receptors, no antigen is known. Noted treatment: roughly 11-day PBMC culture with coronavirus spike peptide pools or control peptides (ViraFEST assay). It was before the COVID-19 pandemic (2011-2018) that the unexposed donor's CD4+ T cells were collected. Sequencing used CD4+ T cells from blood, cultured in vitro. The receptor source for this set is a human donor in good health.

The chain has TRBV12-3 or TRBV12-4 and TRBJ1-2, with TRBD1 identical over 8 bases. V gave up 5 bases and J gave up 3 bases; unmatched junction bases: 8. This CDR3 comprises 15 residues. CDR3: CASSRDRGSYYGYTF. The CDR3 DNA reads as TGTGCCAGCAGTCGTGACAGGGGATCATACTATGGCTACACCTTC.

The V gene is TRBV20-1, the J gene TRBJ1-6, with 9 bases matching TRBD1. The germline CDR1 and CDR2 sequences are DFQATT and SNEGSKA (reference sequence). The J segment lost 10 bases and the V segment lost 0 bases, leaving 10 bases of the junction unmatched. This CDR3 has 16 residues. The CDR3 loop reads CSARDLRTGVQSPLHF. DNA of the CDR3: TGCAGTGCTAGAGATCTCCGGACAGGGGTTCAATCACCCCTCCACTTT.

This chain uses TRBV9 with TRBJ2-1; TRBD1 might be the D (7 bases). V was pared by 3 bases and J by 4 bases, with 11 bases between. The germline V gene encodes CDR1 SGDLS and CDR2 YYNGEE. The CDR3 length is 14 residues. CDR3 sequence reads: CASSGAGQYNEQFF. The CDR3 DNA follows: TGTGCCAGCAGCGGGGCGGGACAGTACAATGAGCAGTTCTTC.

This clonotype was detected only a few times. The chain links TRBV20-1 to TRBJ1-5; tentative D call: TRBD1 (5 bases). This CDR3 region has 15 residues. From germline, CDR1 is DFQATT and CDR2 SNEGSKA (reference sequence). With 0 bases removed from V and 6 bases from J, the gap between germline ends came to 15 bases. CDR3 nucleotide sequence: TGCAGTGCTAGAGAGTCCGCCCGGACAAGTCAGCCCCAGCATTTT. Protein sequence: CSARESARTSQPQHF.

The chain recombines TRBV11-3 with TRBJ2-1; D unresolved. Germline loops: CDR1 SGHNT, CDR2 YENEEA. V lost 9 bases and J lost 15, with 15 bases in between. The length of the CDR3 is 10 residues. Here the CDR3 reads CARGPLKWFF. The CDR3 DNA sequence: TGTGCCAGAGGGCCCCTTAAGTGGTTCTTC.

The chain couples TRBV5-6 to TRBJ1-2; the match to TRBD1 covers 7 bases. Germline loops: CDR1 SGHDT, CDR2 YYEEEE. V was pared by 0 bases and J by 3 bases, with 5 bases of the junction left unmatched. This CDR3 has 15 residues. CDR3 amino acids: CASSLAYRGDYGYTF. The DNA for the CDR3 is TGTGCCAGCAGCTTGGCATACAGGGGAGACTATGGCTACACCTTC.

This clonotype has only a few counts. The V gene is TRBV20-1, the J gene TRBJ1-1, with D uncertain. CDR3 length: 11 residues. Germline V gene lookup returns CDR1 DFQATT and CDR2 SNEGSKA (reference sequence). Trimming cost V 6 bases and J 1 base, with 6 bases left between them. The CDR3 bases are TGCAGTGCCTGGGGGAACACTGAAGCTTTCTTT. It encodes CSAWGNTEAFF.

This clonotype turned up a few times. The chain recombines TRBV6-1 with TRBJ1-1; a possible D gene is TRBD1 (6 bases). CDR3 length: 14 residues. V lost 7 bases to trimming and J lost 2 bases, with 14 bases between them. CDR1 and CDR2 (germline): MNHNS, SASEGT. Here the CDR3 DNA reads TGTGCCAGCATCTCCGGACAGCCTAACACTGAAGCTTTCTTT. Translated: CASISGQPNTEAFF.

The DNA of the CDR3 is TGTGCCAGCAGCAAGCCGGGACAGCTGACAGATACGCAGTATTTT. The encoded protein is CASSKPGQLTDTQYF. The chain links TRBV14 to TRBJ2-3; 7 nucleotides match TRBD1. Trimming took 5 bases from V and 3 from J; bases not matched to a gene: 8. The CDR3 is 15 amino acids. The germline CDR1 and CDR2 sequences are SGHDN and FVKESK.

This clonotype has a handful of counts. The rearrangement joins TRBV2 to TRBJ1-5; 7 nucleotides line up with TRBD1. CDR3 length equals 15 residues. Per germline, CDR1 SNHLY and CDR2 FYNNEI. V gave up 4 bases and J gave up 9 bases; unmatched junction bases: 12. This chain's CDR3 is CASSAGQSFLGPQHF. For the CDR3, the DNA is TGTGCCAGCAGTGCGGGACAGAGCTTCCTCGGGCCCCAGCATTTT. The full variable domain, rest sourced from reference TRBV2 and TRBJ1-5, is EPEVTQTPSHQVTQMGQEVILRCVPISNHLYFYWYRQILGQKVEFLVSFYNNEISEKSEIFDDQFSVERPDGSNFTLKIRSTKLEDSAMYFCASSAGQSFLGPQHFGDGTRLSIL.

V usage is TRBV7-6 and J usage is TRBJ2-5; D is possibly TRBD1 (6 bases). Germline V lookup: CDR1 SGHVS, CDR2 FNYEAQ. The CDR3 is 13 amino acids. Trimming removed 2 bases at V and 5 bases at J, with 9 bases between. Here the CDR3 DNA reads TGTGCCAGCAGCTTAAAAACAGGGGAGACCCAGTACTTC. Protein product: CASSLKTGETQYF.

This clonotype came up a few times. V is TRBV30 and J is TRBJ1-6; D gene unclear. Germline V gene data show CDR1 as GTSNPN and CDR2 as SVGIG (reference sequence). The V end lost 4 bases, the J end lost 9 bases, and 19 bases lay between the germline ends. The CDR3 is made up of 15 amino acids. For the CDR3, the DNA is TGTGCCTGGACCCTGGGGAGGCTCCCTTCTTCACCCCTCCACTTT. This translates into CAWTLGRLPSSPLHF.

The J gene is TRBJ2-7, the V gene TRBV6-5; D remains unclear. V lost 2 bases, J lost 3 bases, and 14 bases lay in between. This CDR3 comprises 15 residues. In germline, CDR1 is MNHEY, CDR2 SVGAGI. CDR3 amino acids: CASSYDSHRNYEQYF. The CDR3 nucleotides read TGTGCCAGCAGTTACGATTCTCACAGAAACTACGAGCAGTACTTC.

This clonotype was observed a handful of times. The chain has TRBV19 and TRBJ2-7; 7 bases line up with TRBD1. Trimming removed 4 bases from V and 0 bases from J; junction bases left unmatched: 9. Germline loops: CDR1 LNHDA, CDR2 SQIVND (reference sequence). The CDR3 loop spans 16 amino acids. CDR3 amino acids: CASSKDRVPLSYEQYF. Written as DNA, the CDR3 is TGTGCCAGTAGTAAAGACAGGGTCCCCCTCTCCTACGAGCAGTACTTC.

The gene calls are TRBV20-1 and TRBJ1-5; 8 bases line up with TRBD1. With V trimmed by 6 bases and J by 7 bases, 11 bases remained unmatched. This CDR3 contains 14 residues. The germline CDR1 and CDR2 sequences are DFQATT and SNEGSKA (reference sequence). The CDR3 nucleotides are TGCAGTGCCTTACAAAGAGCAGGGGGCCAGCCCCAGCATTTT. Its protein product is CSALQRAGGQPQHF.

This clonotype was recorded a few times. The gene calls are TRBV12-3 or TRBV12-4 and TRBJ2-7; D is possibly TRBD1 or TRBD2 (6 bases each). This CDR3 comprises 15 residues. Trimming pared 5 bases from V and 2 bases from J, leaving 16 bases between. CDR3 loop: CASSGGRGTTYEQYF. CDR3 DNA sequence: TGTGCCAGCAGTGGAGGGCGCGGGACAACCTACGAGCAGTACTTC.

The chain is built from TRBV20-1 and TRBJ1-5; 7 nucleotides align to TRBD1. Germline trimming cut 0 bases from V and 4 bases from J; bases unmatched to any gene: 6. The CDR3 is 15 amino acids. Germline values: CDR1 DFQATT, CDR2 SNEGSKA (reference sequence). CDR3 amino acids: CSARETGRENQPQHF. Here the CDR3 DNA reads TGCAGTGCTAGAGAGACAGGGAGAGAAAATCAGCCCCAGCATTTT.

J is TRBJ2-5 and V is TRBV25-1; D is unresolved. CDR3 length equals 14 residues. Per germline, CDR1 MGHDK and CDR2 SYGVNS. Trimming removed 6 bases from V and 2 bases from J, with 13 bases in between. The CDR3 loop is CASSLGTHQETQYF. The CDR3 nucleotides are TGTGCCAGCAGCCTAGGAACCCATCAAGAGACCCAGTACTTC.